A single sample is the source of the 13 T cell receptor beta chains below, sequenced in a study of OX40 agonist ivuxolimab in advanced cancers. Sequencing used immunoSEQ multiplex PCR; TCRdb keeps in-frame clones, though not all of them. The table records around 62,000 clones, roughly 87% of them present only once. The source material was CD4+ or CD8+ T cells sorted from blood, sampled in a trial of the OX40 agonist ivuxolimab. The receptors come from an adult with an advanced solid tumor such as melanoma, head and neck, liver or kidney cancer.

This clone has only one observation. V usage is TRBV7-9 and J usage is TRBJ1-3, with D uncertain. The CDR3 consists of 12 residues. The germline V and J ends were trimmed by 6 bases and 0 bases, with 3 bases remaining between them. The germline CDR1 and CDR2 sequences are SEHNR and FQNEAQ (reference sequence). CDR3 bases: TGTGCCAGCAGAAGCTCTGGAAACACCATATATTTT. It yields the protein CASRSSGNTIYF.

The chain employs TRBV28 and TRBJ2-5, with 10 bases fitting TRBD1. The length of the CDR3 is 15 residues. V trimming: 9 bases; J trimming: 5 bases; junction bases outside the gene matches: 12. CDR1 is MDHEN and CDR2 is SYDVKM in the germline V gene. The CDR3 bases are TGTGCCAGTAGGCGACAGGGGGCGGAAGGGGAGACCCAGTACTTC. Amino acid sequence: CASRRQGAEGETQYF.

The rearrangement links TRBV18 to TRBJ2-5; no clear D gene. The CDR3 totals 14 residues. V lost 2 bases to trimming and J lost 5 bases, with 12 bases between them. Germline-derived CDR1 and CDR2 are KGHSH and LQKENI. The CDR3 DNA is TGTGCCAGCTCACCATTGAAGGGCGTGGAGACCCAGTACTTC. This sequence encodes CASSPLKGVETQYF.

The table lists this clone with a few counts. The chain employs TRBV11-1 and TRBJ1-6; tentatively, D is TRBD1 (5 bases). Trimming took off 2 bases at V and 8 bases at J, with 13 bases between the two ends. In germline, CDR1 is SGHAT, CDR2 FQDESV (reference sequence). This CDR3 has 15 residues. CDR3 region: CASSLSPDSYSPLHF. The CDR3 DNA reads as TGTGCCAGCAGCTTATCACCCGACAGTTATTCACCCCTCCACTTT.

CDR3 in DNA: TGTGCCAGCACCCGGACTAGCGGCTATCAAGAGACCCAGTACTTC. Translating gives CASTRTSGYQETQYF. The V gene is TRBV9, the J gene TRBJ2-5; TRBD2 matches at 10 bases. The CDR3 contains 15 residues. V shed 6 bases, J shed 2 bases, and the junction held 7 bases outside the gene matches. Germline CDR1 SGDLS, CDR2 YYNGEE.

The gene calls are TRBV6-5 and TRBJ1-3; 7 nucleotides line up with TRBD1. The J segment lost 2 bases and the V segment lost 5 bases, leaving 3 bases of the junction unmatched. The CDR3 spans 14 residues. Looked up from germline, CDR1 is MNHEY and CDR2 is SVGAGI. For the CDR3, the DNA is TGTGCCAGCAGTGTCGACAGGGCTGGAAACACCATATATTTT. Its translation: CASSVDRAGNTIYF.

The genes are TRBV6-5 and TRBJ1-2, with a weak D call TRBD1 (5 bases). The CDR3 extends over 15 amino acids. CDR1 is MNHEY and CDR2 is SVGAGI in the germline V gene. V was shortened by 0 bases and J by 8 bases, with 16 bases between the two germline ends. The CDR3 sequence is CASSYSSFAGLGYTF. The CDR3 bases are TGTGCCAGCAGTTACTCGAGCTTTGCGGGGCTAGGCTACACCTTC.

The chain has TRBV25-1 and TRBJ1-1, with D unclear. V was shortened by 8 bases and J by 4 bases, with 8 bases between the two germline ends. The CDR3 totals 11 residues. Germline lookup yields CDR1 MGHDK and CDR2 SYGVNS. The CDR3 loop is CASHEGTEAFF. The CDR3 coding sequence is TGTGCCAGCCATGAGGGCACTGAAGCTTTCTTT.

The chain carries TRBV18 and TRBJ1-6, with a tentative D call TRBD1 (5 bases). Per germline, CDR1 KGHSH and CDR2 LQKENI. Trimming took 5 bases from V and 6 from J, leaving 11 bases between them. The CDR3 is 14 residues long. The CDR3 DNA reads TGTGCCAGCTCAGTCGACAGACTTAATTCACCCCTCCACTTT. Protein: CASSVDRLNSPLHF.

The chain couples TRBV5-1 to TRBJ2-7, with D perhaps matching TRBD1 (6 bases). Trimming took off 0 bases at V and 6 bases at J, with 19 bases between the two ends. The CDR3 is 16 amino acids. In germline, CDR1 is SGHRS, CDR2 YFSETQ. CDR3 bases: TGCGCCAGCAGCTTGGACGCGACAGGCGCCCCCAGCGAGCAGTACTTC. Its translation: CASSLDATGAPSEQYF.

The chain employs TRBV5-1 and TRBJ2-1; D may be TRBD1 or TRBD2 (5 bases each). There are 15 residues in the CDR3. Germline V gene sequence: CDR1 SGHRS, CDR2 YFSETQ. The V gene lost 0 bases and the J gene lost 9 bases, with 16 bases spanning the gap. In nucleotides, the CDR3 is TGCGCCAGCAGCTTGGTCTTTGGGGGTACTAGTGAGCAGTTCTTC. This translates into CASSLVFGGTSEQFF.

This clone has just one count. The gene calls are TRBV6-5 and TRBJ2-1, with TRBD2 matching over 9 bases. The CDR3 sequence is 15 residues long. Trimming at V came to 3 bases and at J to 0 bases, leaving 0 bases not matched to a gene. Germline-derived CDR1 and CDR2 are MNHEY and SVGAGI. Here the CDR3 reads CASSYSGGSYNEQFF. The CDR3 DNA sequence: TGTGCCAGCAGTTATAGCGGGGGCTCCTACAATGAGCAGTTCTTC.

J is TRBJ1-5 and V is TRBV19; D unresolved. Per germline, CDR1 LNHDA and CDR2 SQIVND (reference sequence). This CDR3 has 18 amino acids. V lost 5 bases to trimming and J lost 0 bases, with 20 bases between them. As DNA, the CDR3 is TGTGCCAGTAGTCTCCCGGCCACCTTTAAGTATAGCAATCAGCCCCAGCATTTT. Translated, it gives CASSLPATFKYSNQPQHF.